This T cell receptor (beta chain) came from a study of tissue T cells after allogeneic stem cell transplantation. The junction had 1 base not matched to a gene; V was cut back by 0 bases and J by 6 bases. Germline V gene data show CDR1 as LGHNA and CDR2 as YNLKQL (reference sequence). The CDR3 totals 13 residues. This clone was observed a handful of times. Genes here carry mouse names. The CDR3 end lies 1 residue beyond the end of the read and is filled in from the germline J gene. TCRbeta CDR3 was sequenced at survey depth with template counts. Produced via immunoSEQ multiplex PCR; TCRdb's table is partial and in-frame only. The table shows about 21,000 clones, with about 70% occurring only once.

The sequenced material came from blood. The J gene is TRBJ2-7, the V gene TRBV5; 8 nucleotides align to TRBD1. The sequence was collected from a female BALB/c mouse in good health. This strain's MHC haplotype is H2-d. The CDR3 DNA, read in part, is TGTGCCAGCAGCCAAGAGGACAGGGTTGAACAGTAC. It specifies CASSQEDRVEQY. The full-length CDR3 reads as CASSQEDRVEQYF.